This T cell receptor (beta chain) originates from a study of T-cell reconstitution after alpha-beta-depleted transplantation in children. This clonotype was observed at least ten times. The V segment lost 4 bases and the J segment 3 bases; nucleotides outside the gene matches: 7. Germline loops: CDR1 MNHNY, CDR2 SVGAGI (reference sequence). There are 15 residues in the CDR3. Molecular barcoding with unique molecular identifiers was used for the TCRbeta library. TCRdb processed the PCR reads anew with MiXCR; each CDR3 protein has one entry. Of some 70,000 distinct CDR3 sequences listed, more than 5.5% are singletons.

This rearrangement joins TRBV6-6 to TRBJ2-3; 7 bases agree with TRBD2. The sample here was PBMCs from the stem cell graft donor, taken from the stem cell graft. The source of this sequence is a human donor who donated a stem cell graft to a child with acute lymphoblastic leukemia. CDR3 sequence reads: CASSSVAGVTDTQYF. As DNA, the CDR3 is TGTGCCAGCAGTTCTGTAGCGGGCGTGACAGATACGCAGTATTTT.